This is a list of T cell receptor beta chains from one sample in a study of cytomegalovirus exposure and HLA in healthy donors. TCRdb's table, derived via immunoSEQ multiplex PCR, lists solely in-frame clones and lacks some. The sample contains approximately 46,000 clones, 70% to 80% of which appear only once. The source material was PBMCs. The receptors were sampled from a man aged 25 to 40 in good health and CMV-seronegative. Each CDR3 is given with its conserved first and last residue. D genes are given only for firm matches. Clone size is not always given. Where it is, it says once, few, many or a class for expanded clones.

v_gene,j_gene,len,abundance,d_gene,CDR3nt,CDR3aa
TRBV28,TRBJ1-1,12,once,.,TGTGCCAGCAGGAAAGGGGGCACTGAAGCTTTCTTT,CASRKGGTEAFF
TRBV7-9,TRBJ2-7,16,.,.,TGTGCCAGCAGCTCGGGGTATTGGGTCAGCTCCTACGAGCAGTACTTC,CASSSGYWVSSYEQYF
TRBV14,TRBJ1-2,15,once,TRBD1,TGTGCCAGCAGCCAAGAACAGGGGGCCCTGACTGGCTACACCTTC,CASSQEQGALTGYTF
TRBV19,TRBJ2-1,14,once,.,TGTGCCAGTAGTACGCGGGACCTCTACAATGAGCAGTTCTTC,CASSTRDLYNEQFF
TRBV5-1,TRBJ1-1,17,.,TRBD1,TGCGCCAGCAGCTTGGGGGGGACAGGGGTCCCGTGGGCTGAAGCTTTCTTT,CASSLGGTGVPWAEAFF
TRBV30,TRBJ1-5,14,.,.,TGTGCCTGGAGTACCGGACAGAGCAATCAGCCCCAGCATTTT,CAWSTGQSNQPQHF
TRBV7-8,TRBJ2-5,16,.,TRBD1,TGTGCCAGCAGCTTAACCGGACAGGGGGCGGTGGAGACCCAGTACTTC,CASSLTGQGAVETQYF
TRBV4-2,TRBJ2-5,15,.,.,TGTGCCAGCAGCCAAGAATCTGGCTTTGTAGAGACCCAGTACTTC,CASSQESGFVETQYF
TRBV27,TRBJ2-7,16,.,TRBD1,TGTGCCAGCAGTTTACCCCAAACAGGGGGCTGGGTCGAGCAGTACTTC,CASSLPQTGGWVEQYF
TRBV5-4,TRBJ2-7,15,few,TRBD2,TGTGCCAGCAGCTTGGAACTAGCGGGCTCCTACGAGCAGTACTTC,CASSLELAGSYEQYF
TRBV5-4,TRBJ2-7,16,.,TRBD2,TGTGCCAGCAGCTTGGTCCGGACTAGCGGGAGATACGAGCAGTACTTC,CASSLVRTSGRYEQYF
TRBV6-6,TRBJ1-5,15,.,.,TGTGCCAGCAGTTCACCACAGGGACGGAATCAGCCCCAGCATTTT,CASSSPQGRNQPQHF
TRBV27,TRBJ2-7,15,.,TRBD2,TGTGCCAGCAGTTTATCGCCTAGCGGGAGAAACGAGCAGTACTTC,CASSLSPSGRNEQYF
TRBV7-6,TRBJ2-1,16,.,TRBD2,TGTGCCAGCAGCCCCCCGACTAGCGGGAGGGGGAATGAGCAGTTCTTC,CASSPPTSGRGNEQFF
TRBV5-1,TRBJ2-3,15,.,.,TGCGCCAGCAGCTTGGAGAGGTCGATCACAGATACGCAGTATTTT,CASSLERSITDTQYF
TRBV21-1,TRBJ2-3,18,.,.,TGTGCCAGCAGCAACCCACCTACTAGCGGGAGAAGCACAGATACGCAGTATTTT,CASSNPPTSGRSTDTQYF
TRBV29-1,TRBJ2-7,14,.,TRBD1,TGCAGCGTTGCTCTTCTGGACAGGGCCTCCGAGCAGTACTTC,CSVALLDRASEQYF
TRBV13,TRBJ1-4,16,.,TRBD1,TGTGCCAGCAGCCGCCCGGTCGGGACAGGGCGTGAAAAACTGTTTTTT,CASSRPVGTGREKLFF
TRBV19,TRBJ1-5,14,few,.,TGTGCGGGAGGCGGGGGAAGGAGCAATCAGCCCCAGCATTTT,CAGGGGRSNQPQHF
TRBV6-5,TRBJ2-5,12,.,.,TGTGCCAGCAGGTCCCGGACGGAGGAGCAGTACTTC,CASRSRTEEQYF
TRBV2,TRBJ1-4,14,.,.,TGTGCCAGCAGTGAAGACAGGGTATTCGAAAAACTGTTTTTT,CASSEDRVFEKLFF
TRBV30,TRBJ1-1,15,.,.,TGTGCCTGGAGACCGGTGTGGGGGGTTTACACTGAAGCTTTCTTT,CAWRPVWGVYTEAFF
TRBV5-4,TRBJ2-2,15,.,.,TGTGCCAGCAGCAAGGGACATGTGAACACCGGGGAGCTGTTTTTT,CASSKGHVNTGELFF
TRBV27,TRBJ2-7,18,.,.,TGTGCCAGCAGTACTATTAACCCCGGGGTGGGGAGCTCCTACGAGCAGTACTTC,CASSTINPGVGSSYEQYF
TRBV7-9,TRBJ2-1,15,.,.,TGTGCCAGCAGCTTAGACGGGAGCTCCTACAATGAGCAGTTCTTC,CASSLDGSSYNEQFF
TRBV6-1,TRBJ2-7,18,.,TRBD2,TGTGCCAGCAGTGAAGCAATGAGGCTAGCGGCCAACTCCTACGAGCAGTACTTC,CASSEAMRLAANSYEQYF
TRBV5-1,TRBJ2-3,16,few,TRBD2,TGCGCCAGCAGCTTGGCAGGACTAGATATGTCTGATACGCAGTATTTT,CASSLAGLDMSDTQYF
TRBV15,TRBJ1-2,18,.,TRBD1,TGTGCCACCAGCAGAGTTAACAGGGGCTTCTCGTTTAACTATGGCTACACCTTC,CATSRVNRGFSFNYGYTF